Below are 32 T cell receptor beta chains sequenced from a single sample in a study of blood T cells in healthy people across ages. Then a second PCR, running roughly 7 to 12 cycles, was carried out with a sample-barcoded 5' primer and a J-beta primer mix. TCRdb reprocessed the 5' RACE reads with MiXCR, giving one entry per CDR3 protein. Altogether about 1.8 million distinct CDR3 sequences are present, 49% being singletons, with the ten largest covering 2% to 2.5%. The material sequenced was blood. Receptors were obtained from a woman in her thirties or forties in good health.

This clonotype was counted a few times. V gene TRBV12-5 combines with J gene TRBJ2-1; D might be TRBD2 (7 bases). The CDR3 contains 14 residues. CDR1 is LGHNT, CDR2 FRNRAP, per germline. V lost 6 bases, J lost 4 bases, and 13 bases lay in between. The CDR3 sequence: CASGRGDTYNEQFF. CDR3 bases: TGTGCTAGTGGCCGGGGGGACACATACAATGAGCAGTTCTTC.

V and J are TRBV7-2 and TRBJ2-3; TRBD2 matches 9 bases. Per germline, CDR1 SGHTA and CDR2 FQGNSA. Losses at the gene ends were 6 bases for V and 4 bases for J; bases not matched to a gene: 11. The CDR3 is 16 amino acids. As DNA, the CDR3 is TGTGCCAGCAGGGACCTAGCGGGGCAAGGGGCAGATACGCAGTATTTT. The encoded protein is CASRDLAGQGADTQYF. The full variable domain, its missing parts supplied by reference TRBV7-2 and TRBJ2-3, is GAGVSQSPSNKVTEKGKDVELRCDPISGHTALYWYRQSLGQGLEFLIYFQGNSAPDKSGLPSDRFSAERTGGSVSTLTIQRTQQEDSAVYLCASRDLAGQGADTQYFGPGTRLTVL.

This clonotype occurred a few times. The CDR3 spells CASSPGASGSTDTQYF. The DNA for the CDR3 is TGTGCCAGCAGCCCAGGGGCTAGCGGAAGCACAGATACGCAGTATTTT. The J gene is TRBJ2-3, the V gene TRBV11-1; a weak D match, TRBD2 (7 bases). Germline values: CDR1 SGHAT, CDR2 FQDESV (reference sequence). The CDR3 is 16 residues long. V lost 5 bases, J lost 0 bases, and 15 bases lay in between.

The CDR3 here is CASSRQVTNEKLFF. The CDR3 bases are TGTGCCAGCAGTCGACAGGTGACTAATGAAAAACTGTTTTTT. The chain is built from TRBV6-5 and TRBJ1-4; tentative D call: TRBD1 (6 bases). CDR1 is MNHEY and CDR2 is SVGAGI in the germline V gene. This CDR3 is built from 14 residues. V lost 5 bases and J 2 bases, leaving 9 bases between the germline ends.

This rearrangement joins TRBV18 to TRBJ1-2; D remains unclear. CDR3 size: 12 residues. V lost 3 bases and J lost 7, with 9 bases in between. Germline CDR1 KGHSH, CDR2 LQKENI. CDR3 sequence (DNA): TGTGCCAGCTCACCCGACGACGGTGGCTACACCTTC. Protein: CASSPDDGGYTF.

The sample holds a few counts of this clonotype. The V gene is TRBV29-1, the J gene TRBJ1-5, with TRBD1 as a possible D gene (6 bases). The CDR3 runs 13 residues. The germline V gene has CDR1 SQVTM and CDR2 ANQGSEA. The V and J ends lost 4 bases and 5 bases respectively, with 12 bases between them. The CDR3 reads CSVVQGRDQPQHF. Written as DNA, the CDR3 is TGCAGCGTTGTACAGGGAAGGGATCAGCCCCAGCATTTT.

This rearrangement joins TRBV25-1 to TRBJ2-3, with D possibly being TRBD1 (6 bases). The CDR3 is 14 amino acids. Germline V CDR1 and CDR2: MGHDK, SYGVNS. The V and J ends lost 7 bases and 3 bases respectively, with 14 bases between them. CDR3 sequence (DNA): TGTGCCAGCATCGAACAGGGACCTACAGATACGCAGTATTTT. This sequence encodes CASIEQGPTDTQYF.

This clonotype was seen only a few times. The chain uses TRBV5-1 and TRBJ2-1; D is possibly TRBD2 (6 bases). In germline, CDR1 is SGHRS, CDR2 YFSETQ. The V gene lost 0 bases and the J gene lost 2 bases, with 12 bases spanning the gap. The CDR3 spans 16 residues. DNA of the CDR3: TGCGCCAGCAGCTTGGGTATTGGGGGGACCTACAATGAGCAGTTCTTC. This gives the protein CASSLGIGGTYNEQFF. The whole variable domain, filled in from reference TRBV5-1 and TRBJ2-1, reads KAGVTQTPRYLIKTRGQQVTLSCSPISGHRSVSWYQQTPGQGLQFLFEYFSETQRNKGNFPGRFSGRQFSNSRSEMNVSTLELGDSALYLCASSLGIGGTYNEQFFGPGTRLTVL.

The rearrangement links TRBV28 to TRBJ2-3; D is perhaps TRBD1 (5 bases). Germline V gene sequence: CDR1 MDHEN, CDR2 SYDVKM. The CDR3 has 15 residues. The V end lost 5 bases, the J end lost 0 bases, and 12 bases lay between the germline ends. CDR3: CASSPGATSTDTQYF. The CDR3 DNA follows: TGTGCCAGCAGTCCTGGGGCTACTAGCACAGATACGCAGTATTTT.

The rearrangement links TRBV20-1 to TRBJ2-5; 9 nucleotides align to TRBD1. The J call is doubtful: the DNA matches TRBJ2-4 better. Germline V lookup: CDR1 DFQATT, CDR2 SNEGSKA (reference sequence). This CDR3 comprises 15 residues. The CDR3 nucleotides read TGCAGTGCTGAGGCCGGACAGGGGAGGGGAAACATTCAGTACTTC. Translated: CSAEAGQGRGNIQYF.

The chain uses TRBV3-1 and TRBJ1-1, with unresolved D. The germline V and J ends were trimmed by 3 bases and 5 bases, with 13 bases remaining between them. Germline values: CDR1 LGHDT, CDR2 YNNKEL (reference sequence). This CDR3 is built from 14 residues. CDR3 sequence: CASSHHRSGTEAFF. The CDR3 DNA is TGTGCCAGCAGCCACCATAGAAGCGGGACTGAAGCTTTCTTT.

This clonotype has only a few counts. V and J are TRBV20-1 and TRBJ2-1; perhaps TRBD2 as D (6 bases). CDR3 length: 14 amino acids. Trimming left V 6 bases short and J 6 bases short, with 18 bases between. Germline CDR1 is DFQATT and CDR2 is SNEGSKA (reference sequence). CDR3 DNA: TGCAGTGCCCCCTCCGAGACTAGGCGCAATGAGCAGTTCTTC. It is translated as CSAPSETRRNEQFF.

This rearrangement joins TRBV7-2 to TRBJ1-2; D is unclear. Looked up from germline, CDR1 is SGHTA and CDR2 is FQGNSA. V lost 0 bases and J 4 bases, leaving 9 bases between the germline ends. The CDR3 spans 14 residues. The CDR3 loop is CASSLARAGYGYTF. The CDR3 DNA is TGTGCCAGCAGCTTAGCCCGCGCGGGCTATGGCTACACCTTC.

In this sample, this clonotype turned up a few times. V is TRBV25-1 and J is TRBJ1-5; D not certain. Trimming left V 4 bases short and J 3 bases short, with 4 bases between. Germline CDR1 and CDR2: MGHDK and SYGVNS. The CDR3 length is 12 residues. The CDR3 reads CASSVSNQPQHF. Here the CDR3 DNA reads TGTGCCAGCAGTGTCTCCAATCAGCCCCAGCATTTT.

The gene calls are TRBV5-1 and TRBJ1-4; 9 bases map to TRBD1. This CDR3 spans 15 amino acids. V shed 0 bases, J shed 7 bases, and the junction held 4 bases outside the gene matches. Germline loops: CDR1 SGHRS, CDR2 YFSETQ. DNA for the CDR3: TGCGCCAGCAGCTTGGAAGGGACAGGGAGTGAAAAACTGTTTTTT. Protein: CASSLEGTGSEKLFF.

The rearrangement links TRBV2 to TRBJ2-1; a weak D match, TRBD1 (6 bases). Trimming removed 9 bases at V and 8 bases at J, with 11 bases between. Germline V gene data show CDR1 as SNHLY and CDR2 as FYNNEI. The CDR3 spans 11 residues. CDR3 nucleotide sequence: TGTGCCAGTAACAGGGTCGATGAGCAGTTCTTC. Translated, it gives CASNRVDEQFF.

This clonotype was detected a few times. The genes are TRBV12-3 or TRBV12-4 and TRBJ1-1, with 7 bases aligning to TRBD1. The V segment lost 2 bases and the J segment 0 bases; nucleotides outside the gene matches: 6. CDR3 length: 16 residues. For the CDR3, the DNA is TGTGCCAGCAGTTTAAGGGACAGATATATGAACACTGAAGCTTTCTTT. Protein sequence: CASSLRDRYMNTEAFF.

V is TRBV4-3 and J is TRBJ2-3, with 8 bases aligning to TRBD2. The germline V gene encodes CDR1 LGHNA and CDR2 YSLEER. The CDR3 extends over 18 amino acids. The V segment lost 3 bases and the J segment 3 bases; nucleotides outside the gene matches: 14. CDR3 in amino acids: CASSQGSVPGLVTDTQYF. The CDR3 region has the DNA TGCGCCAGCAGCCAGGGTAGTGTGCCGGGACTAGTTACAGATACGCAGTATTTT.

This clonotype was detected a few times. The chain recombines TRBV6-2 or TRBV6-3 with TRBJ2-3; tentatively, D is TRBD1 (6 bases). V lost 4 bases, J lost 4 bases, and 18 bases lay in between. The CDR3 is 16 residues long. Looked up from germline, CDR1 is MNHEY and CDR2 is SVGEGT. The CDR3 loop reads CASSFLTRGFSDTQYF. The CDR3 DNA sequence: TGTGCCAGCAGTTTCCTTACGAGGGGGTTCTCAGATACGCAGTATTTT.

The chain joins TRBV20-1 to TRBJ2-3; D uncertain. CDR3 length: 8 residues. V lost 5 bases, J lost 14 bases, and 8 bases lay in between. The germline gives CDR1 DFQATT, CDR2 SNEGSKA (reference sequence). CDR3 region: CSADQWYF. In DNA, the CDR3 is TGCAGTGCTGATCAATGGTATTTT.

This clonotype was seen a few times. J is TRBJ2-4 and V is TRBV7-9; D is unclear. The CDR3 extends over 11 amino acids. The ends were cut back, 1 base at V and 11 bases at J, with 6 bases in the middle. Germline CDR1 is SEHNR and CDR2 is FQNEAQ (reference sequence). The CDR3, as DNA: TGTGCCAGCAGCTTAGACGAGGTTCAGTACTTC. It translates to CASSLDEVQYF.

The chain employs TRBV20-1 and TRBJ2-1; TRBD1 is a possible D gene (5 bases). This CDR3 has 11 amino acids. V was shortened by 6 bases and J by 13 bases, with 16 bases between the two germline ends. The germline V gene encodes CDR1 DFQATT and CDR2 SNEGSKA (reference sequence). The CDR3 is CSALGWGTQFF. CDR3 sequence (DNA): TGCAGTGCCTTAGGGTGGGGCACACAGTTCTTC.

V gene TRBV19 combines with J gene TRBJ2-7; weak D call: TRBD2 (6 bases). The CDR3 covers 15 residues. CDR1 is LNHDA and CDR2 is SQIVND in the germline V gene (reference sequence). Trimming pared 6 bases from V and 2 bases from J, leaving 17 bases between. CDR3: CASRAARRGTYEQYF. Written as DNA, the CDR3 is TGTGCCAGTAGAGCGGCGAGACGGGGGACCTACGAGCAGTACTTC.

This chain links TRBV27 with TRBJ2-7; 8 nucleotides align to TRBD2. Germline CDR1 reads MNHEY; CDR2 reads SMNVEV (reference sequence). CDR3 size: 13 residues. V dropped 6 bases and J dropped 6; count of bases not matched to a gene: 7. The CDR3 sequence: CASRRGVFLEQYF. The CDR3 bases are TGTGCCAGCAGGCGGGGGGTCTTCCTCGAGCAGTACTTC.

DNA for the CDR3: TGTGCCAGCAGCTTAGTACAGGGGCGCTCCTACAATGAGCAGTACTTC. Translation gives CASSLVQGRSYNEQYF. The gene calls are TRBV7-6 and TRBJ2-1, with 7 bases identical to TRBD1. The J call is uncertain, as TRBJ2-7 better fits the DNA end. Germline values: CDR1 SGHVS, CDR2 FNYEAQ. The CDR3 is 16 residues long.

V is TRBV27 and J is TRBJ2-7; unclear D gene. This CDR3 is built from 14 residues. CDR1 MNHEY and CDR2 SMNVEV come from the germline V gene (reference sequence). V lost 6 bases to trimming and J lost 7 bases, with 19 bases between them. CDR3: CASRVMGTGNEQYF. The DNA of the CDR3 is TGTGCCAGCAGGGTCATGGGTACTGGGAATGAGCAGTACTTC.

There are a few counts of this clonotype. This chain connects TRBV6-4 to TRBJ2-4; 8 bases are shared with TRBD1. J lost 8 bases, V lost 3 bases, and 3 bases had no gene match. Germline assignment: CDR1 MRHNA and CDR2 SNTAGT. CDR3 length equals 13 residues. Written as DNA, the CDR3 is TGTGCCAGCAGTGAACAGGGGGGAGACATTCAGTACTTC. Its translation is CASSEQGGDIQYF.

The chain joins TRBV20-1 to TRBJ2-3; TRBD2 aligns across 12 bases. This CDR3 contains 17 residues. V lost 3 bases and J lost 5; bases outside the gene matches: 12. Per the germline V gene, CDR1 is DFQATT and CDR2 is SNEGSKA (reference sequence). CDR3: CSARAFWTSGDQDTQYF. CDR3 DNA: TGCAGTGCTAGGGCCTTTTGGACTAGCGGGGATCAAGATACGCAGTATTTT.

This sequence joins TRBV4-2 and TRBJ2-3, with unresolved D. Germline assignment: CDR1 LGHNA and CDR2 YNFKEQ. The CDR3 has 13 residues. V was cut by 4 bases and J by 7 bases, with 12 bases left in between. CDR3 region: CASSPQKGYTQYF. In DNA form, the CDR3 reads TGTGCCAGCAGCCCCCAAAAGGGTTATACGCAGTATTTT.

Only one count was recorded for this clonotype. At one end, the junction sequence differs from germline, possibly due to a read error. The rearrangement uses TRBV15 and TRBJ2-5; TRBD1 matches at 9 bases. Matching the DNA end better, TRBJ2-4 makes the J call doubtful. CDR3 size: 19 residues. Germline V gene lookup returns CDR1 LNHNV and CDR2 YYDKDF (reference sequence). CDR3 amino acids: CATNRDREGGQGKRDIQYF. The CDR3 DNA reads as TGTGCCACCAACAGAGATAGGGAAGGAGGACAGGGGAAGCGTGACATTCAGTACTTC.

Here the CDR3 DNA reads TGCAGTGCTTACAGGACAGGTCCCTACAATGAGCAGTTCTTC. Translation: CSAYRTGPYNEQFF. The genes are TRBV20-1 and TRBJ2-1; 7 bases are shared with TRBD1. Trimming removed 5 bases from V and 2 bases from J; junction bases left unmatched: 6. CDR1 and CDR2 from the germline V gene are DFQATT and SNEGSKA (reference sequence). CDR3 length equals 14 residues.

The CDR3 is CASSLWTAYEQYF. The CDR3 bases are TGTGCCAGCAGTTTATGGACGGCCTACGAGCAGTACTTC. V is TRBV6-2 or TRBV6-3 and J is TRBJ2-7; D remains unclear. The CDR3 covers 13 residues. The germline V and J ends were trimmed by 4 bases and 2 bases, with 9 bases remaining between them. From germline, CDR1 is MNHEY and CDR2 SVGEGT.